These T cell receptor beta chains were read from a single sample in a study of T cells in Graves' hyperthyroidism and ophthalmopathy. TCRdb processed the multiplex PCR reads anew with MiXCR; each CDR3 protein has one entry. The data hold hundreds of thousands of distinct CDR3 sequences, with nearly 45% observed a single time. The sequencing sample was made of peripheral blood or thyroid tissue (not recorded which). The receptor source for this set is an adult man with Graves' disease, either hyperthyroidism or ophthalmopathy (not recorded which). The CDR3 runs from the conserved cysteine through the conserved F or W. D genes are given only for firm matches. Size values are once, few and many counts, or a class for expanded clones, and some rows have none.

TRBD1 | TRBJ1-2 | TRBV24-1 | once | TGTGCCACCAGTGAGAAGGGGGCCAACTATGGCTACACCTTC | CATSEKGANYGYTF
TRBD1 | TRBJ1-5 | TRBV7-3 | . | TGTGCCAGCATCGATAACAGGGGACTTTATAGCAATCAGCCCCAGCATTTT | CASIDNRGLYSNQPQHF
. | TRBJ1-5 | TRBV2 | . | TGTGCCAGCAGTGACGGGAGGACCTCAGGGCATTTT | CASSDGRTSGHF
. | TRBJ1-1 | TRBV7-8 | . | TGTGCCAGCGGCCGAGGGGCTTCGAACACTGAAGCTTTCTTT | CASGRGASNTEAFF
. | TRBJ2-5 | TRBV7-2 | few | TGTGCCAGCAGCTTAAGGGCTAGCGTCCGGCAAGAGACCCAGTACTTC | CASSLRASVRQETQYF
. | TRBJ2-7 | TRBV7-9 | . | TGTGCCAGCAGCCGGGAGCAGTACTTC | CASSREQYF
. | TRBJ1-4 | TRBV7-9 | . | TGTGCCAGCAGCTTAGGGGTCGGGACGGACGCAACTAATGAAAAACTGTTTTTT | CASSLGVGTDATNEKLFF
TRBD1 | TRBJ1-1 | TRBV25-1 | . | TGTGCCAGCAGAATGACAGGGTGGAACGAAGCTTTCTTT | CASRMTGWNEAFF
. | TRBJ1-2 | TRBV20-1 | many | TGCAGTGCTATGGCCGCTCTCTATGGCTACACCTTC | CSAMAALYGYTF
TRBD2 | TRBJ2-7 | TRBV14 | . | TGTGCCAGCAGCCGAGGCGGGAGAGGCTACGAGCAGTACTTC | CASSRGGRGYEQYF
. | TRBJ1-6 | TRBV10-3 | many | TGTGCCATCAGTGGGGGCACCAATTCACCCCTCCACTTT | CAISGGTNSPLHF
TRBD1 | TRBJ1-1 | TRBV7-2 | few | TGTGCCAGCAGCCCGCGCCGGACAGGGGGAAACACTGAAGCTTTCTTT | CASSPRRTGGNTEAFF
. | TRBJ1-5 | TRBV7-2 | few | TGTGCCAGCAGTGATCAAGGGGAGGAGGACCAGCCCCAGCATTTT | CASSDQGEEDQPQHF
. | TRBJ2-7 | TRBV20-1 | many | TGCAGTGCTAGTGGGGATGGTACCTACGAGCAGTACTTC | CSASGDGTYEQYF